The present T cell receptor beta chain was sequenced within a study of T cell repertoires in cytomegalovirus infection. For the study at large: Public TCR beta signatures were indicative of both CMV infection and a matching HLA type.

Germline V lookup: CDR1 LNHDA, CDR2 SQIVND (reference sequence). The CDR3 extends over 14 amino acids. Deletions cut 7 bases from V and 1 base from J, with 10 bases between. On this clonotype: Its antigen is not known.

MiXCR, applied by TCRdb to the reads, yields one record per CDR3 protein. Of fewer than 850,000 distinct CDR3 sequences detected, about 29% appear once; the ten largest clones hold under 15%. This clonotype was obtained from a human donor in good health (CMV status not recorded). Some clones in this sample may be carry-over from other donors' samples. The chain carries TRBV19 and TRBJ2-2, with D tentatively TRBD1 or TRBD2 (5 bases each). The sample was cultured CD8+ T cells from PBMCs, taken from culture after CMV antigen stimulation. The chain's CDR3 is CASTGDGNTGELFF. Written as DNA, the CDR3 is TGTGCCAGTACCGGGGACGGGAACACCGGGGAGCTGTTTTTT.